The clone carrying this TCR beta chain occurred a few times. This sample was included in a study of T-cell reconstitution after alpha-beta-depleted transplantation in children. The CDR3 is made up of 14 amino acids. CDR1 and CDR2 from the germline V gene are MNHEY and SVGAGI. V was trimmed by 0 bases and J by 3 bases, leaving 6 bases between them. Unique molecular identifiers were used in preparing the TCRbeta library. Via MiXCR, TCRdb re-called the PCR reads, giving one row per CDR3 protein. This repertoire shows about 640,000 distinct CDR3 sequences, approximately 15% found once; its top ten account for about 1.1%.

The TCR was taken from a human donor who donated a stem cell graft to a child with acute myeloid leukemia. Sequenced material: PBMCs from the stem cell graft donor, taken from the stem cell graft. This chain uses TRBV6-5 with TRBJ1-3, with no clear D. CDR3 coding DNA: TGTGCCAGCAGTTACTCGTCCGTTGGAAACACCATATATTTT. Protein: CASSYSSVGNTIYF.